This T cell receptor beta chain was sequenced for a study of cytotoxic CD8 clonotypes in ibrutinib-treated CLL. This clone was seen a few times. Here immunoSEQ multiplex PCR was the method, and the copy in TCRdb shows in-frame clones only, minus some. The table includes some 130,000 clones, 75% to 90% detected once. V was shortened by 1 base and J by 6 bases, with 10 bases between the two germline ends. This CDR3 region has 14 residues. CDR1 and CDR2 from the germline V gene are GTSNPN and SVGIG (reference sequence). Material: PBMCs, obtained after 24 months of ibrutinib treatment. The clonotype originates from a human donor with chronic lymphocytic leukemia. The V call is TRBV30, the J call TRBJ1-6, with D possibly matching TRBD1 (6 bases). CDR3: CAWSATGGNSPLHF. CDR3 bases: TGTGCCTGGAGTGCGACAGGTGGTAATTCACCCCTCCACTTT.